This TCR beta chain was sequenced in a study of regulatory T cells in long-lasting Graves disease. Both iRepertoire HTBI primers and Arm-PCR of CDR3 regions were used to build the TCR beta libraries. TCRdb reprocessed the multiplex PCR reads with MiXCR, giving one entry per CDR3 protein. The sample gives fewer than 550,000 distinct CDR3 sequences, around a fifth of which show up once; about 6.6% is in the top ten. Time point indicated: persistent/refractory GD, antithyroid drugs over 5 years with positive TRAb. PBMC RNA was the source of the TCR library. A peripheral blood sample, about 9.4 milliliters in volume, was drawn into EDTA tubes. This CDR3 contains 19 residues. The V gene's germline CDR1 is SGHAT and CDR2 FQNNGV. V lost 1 base and J 0 bases, leaving 19 bases between the germline ends. This clonotype was seen at least ten times.

The sample was peripheral blood mononuclear cells (PBMCs), taken when the disease was refractory, from a patient treated with antithyroid drugs. This clonotype originated in a female donor with Graves disease. The chain couples TRBV11-2 to TRBJ2-4; D is unclear. The CDR3 DNA follows: TGTGCCAGCAGCTTAGGGAACCTTCCGCAGGTCCCAGCCAAAAACATTCAGTACTTC. Protein sequence: CASSLGNLPQVPAKNIQYF.